This entry describes one TCR beta chain. As yet, its antigen is unknown. This record belongs to a study of beta chain features in type 1 diabetes. CDR3 size: 15 residues. CDR1 and CDR2 (germline): KGHSH, LQKENI. The V gene end was trimmed by 5 bases and the J gene end by 5 bases; junction bases not matched to a gene: 6. The single heparinised draw taken from each donor contained about 110 mL of blood on average. Study outcomes and limitations: Moderate yet significant TCRB CDR3 shortening was seen in Type 1 diabetes patients in all four CD4+ subsets. In patients and controls equally, PCR might favor templates that are shorter. Patients' naive, central memory and Treg TCRB repertoires seemed closer to one another than those of healthy donors.

The entirety of the isolated RNA underwent reverse transcription, so expressed TCRB transcripts were sequenced. Profiling relied on immunoSEQ multiplex PCR, and the TCRdb table lists in-frame clones only, not all of them. This sample has around 600,000 clones, with 9.5% to 15% found just once. The clonotype originates from a man aged 25-45 years with type 1 diabetes. The sequenced material came from naive CD4+ T cells from blood. The chain has TRBV18 and TRBJ2-3, with 11 bases identical to TRBD1. The CDR3 DNA sequence: TGTGCCAGCTCATCGTGGACAGGGGGCGGAGATACGCAGTATTTT. Protein: CASSSWTGGGDTQYF.